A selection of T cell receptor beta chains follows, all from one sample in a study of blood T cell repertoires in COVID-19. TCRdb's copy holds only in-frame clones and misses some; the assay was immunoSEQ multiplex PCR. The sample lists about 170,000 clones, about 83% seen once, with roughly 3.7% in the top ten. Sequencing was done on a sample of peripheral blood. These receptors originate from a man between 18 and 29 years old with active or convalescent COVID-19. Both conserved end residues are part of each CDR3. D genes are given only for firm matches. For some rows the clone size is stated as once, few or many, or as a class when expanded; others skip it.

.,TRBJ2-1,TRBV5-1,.,CASSSDNPSYNEQFF,TGCGCCAGCAGCTCAGACAACCCCTCCTACAATGAGCAGTTCTTC
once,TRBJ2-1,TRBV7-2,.,CASSSPGTPRFF,TGTGCCAGCAGCTCCCCCGGGACTCCTCGGTTCTTC
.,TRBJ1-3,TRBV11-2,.,CASITGSGNTIYF,TGTGCCAGCATCACAGGGTCTGGAAACACCATATATTTT
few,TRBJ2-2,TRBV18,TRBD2,CASSPPSSGGTGELFF,TGTGCCAGCTCACCACCCTCAAGCGGGGGGACCGGGGAGCTGTTTTTT
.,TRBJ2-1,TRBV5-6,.,CASSPTPWGESYNEQFF,TGTGCCAGCAGCCCCACCCCGTGGGGGGAGTCCTACAATGAGCAGTTCTTC
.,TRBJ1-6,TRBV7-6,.,CASSLAEAPNSPLHF,TGTGCCAGCAGCTTAGCGGAGGCACCAAATTCACCCCTCCACTTT
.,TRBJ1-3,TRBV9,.,CASSIGQQDSSGNTIYF,TGTGCCAGCAGCATTGGACAGCAAGATTCCTCTGGAAACACCATATATTTT
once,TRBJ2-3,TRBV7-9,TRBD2,CASSLGLATDTQYF,TGTGCCAGCAGCTTGGGACTAGCAACAGATACGCAGTATTTT
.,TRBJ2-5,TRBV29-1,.,CSVDIVRGETQYF,TGCAGCGTGGATATAGTAAGGGGCGAGACCCAGTACTTC
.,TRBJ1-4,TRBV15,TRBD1,CATSRGTGGDEKLFF,TGTGCCACCAGCAGGGGGACAGGGGGCGATGAAAAACTGTTTTTT
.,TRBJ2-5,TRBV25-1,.,CASSEWQETQYF,TGTGCCAGCAGTGAATGGCAGGAGACCCAGTACTTC
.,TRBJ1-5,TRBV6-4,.,CASSHSAAGNQPQHF,TGTGCCAGCAGCCATTCAGCGGCGGGCAATCAGCCCCAGCATTTT
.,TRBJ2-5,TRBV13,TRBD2,CASRRTSGKETQYF,TGTGCCAGCAGGAGGACTAGCGGAAAAGAGACCCAGTACTTC
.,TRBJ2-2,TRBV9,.,CASSGAFTGELFF,TGTGCCAGCAGCGGGGCCTTCACCGGGGAGCTGTTTTTT
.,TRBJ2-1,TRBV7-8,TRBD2,CASSLDLGASGSFNEQFF,TGTGCCAGCAGCTTAGATTTGGGGGCTAGCGGGAGCTTCAATGAGCAGTTCTTC
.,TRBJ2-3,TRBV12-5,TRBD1,CASGLVTLGTGSTDTQYF,TGTGCTAGTGGTTTGGTAACGTTAGGGACAGGGAGCACAGATACGCAGTATTTT
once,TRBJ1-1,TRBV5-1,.,CASSSEPGTTEAFF,TGCGCCAGCAGCTCAGAGCCCGGGACAACTGAAGCTTTCTTT
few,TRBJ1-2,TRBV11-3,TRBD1,CASSSTGTYGYTF,TGTGCCAGCAGCTCGACAGGGACCTATGGCTACACCTTC
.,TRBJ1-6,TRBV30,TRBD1,CARGWGTANSPLHF,TGTGCCCGGGGATGGGGGACAGCCAATTCACCCCTCCACTTT
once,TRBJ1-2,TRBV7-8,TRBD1,CASSLGQTNLYTF,TGTGCCAGCAGCCTGGGACAGACAAACCTCTACACCTTC
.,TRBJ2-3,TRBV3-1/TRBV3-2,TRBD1,CASSPGRDRERTDTQYF,TGTGCCAGCAGCCCTGGCCGGGACAGGGAGAGGACAGATACGCAGTATTTT
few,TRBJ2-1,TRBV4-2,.,CASSQVGQALNEQFF,TGTGCCAGCAGCCAAGTGGGCCAGGCGCTCAATGAGCAGTTCTTC
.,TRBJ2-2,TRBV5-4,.,CASSLTGNTGELFF,TGTGCCAGCAGCTTAACAGGGAACACCGGGGAGCTGTTTTTT
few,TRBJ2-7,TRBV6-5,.,CASSYSSGPGYEQYF,TGTGCCAGCAGTTACTCCTCAGGGCCCGGGTACGAGCAGTACTTC
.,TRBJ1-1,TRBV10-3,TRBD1,CAISGQGVNTEAFF,TGTGCCATCAGTGGGCAGGGGGTAAACACTGAAGCTTTCTTT
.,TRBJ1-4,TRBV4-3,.,CASSQRQVNEKLFF,TGCGCCAGCAGCCAAAGACAGGTTAATGAAAAACTGTTTTTT
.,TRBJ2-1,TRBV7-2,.,CASSSRGQEVFYNEQFF,TGTGCCAGCAGCTCCCGAGGGCAGGAAGTATTCTACAATGAGCAGTTCTTC
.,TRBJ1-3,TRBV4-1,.,CASSQGLDIGTIYF,TGCGCCAGCAGCCAAGGTTTGGACATTGGCACCATATATTTT
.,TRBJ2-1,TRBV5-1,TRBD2,CASSPTSGGAYNEQFF,TGCGCCAGCAGCCCCACTAGCGGGGGAGCCTACAATGAGCAGTTCTTC
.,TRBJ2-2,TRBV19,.,CASKWAKDLGELFF,TGTGCCAGTAAGTGGGCAAAAGACCTCGGGGAGCTGTTTTTT
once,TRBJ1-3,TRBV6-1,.,CASSVEDFPLSGNTIYF,TGTGCCAGCAGTGTGGAGGACTTTCCCCTCTCTGGAAACACCATATATTTT
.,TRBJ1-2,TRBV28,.,CATRSWTTGIYGYTF,TGTGCCACCAGAAGTTGGACAACAGGGATCTATGGCTACACCTTC
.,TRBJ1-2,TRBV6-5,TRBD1,CASRARQGSLGGYTF,TGTGCCAGCAGAGCTAGACAGGGAAGTTTAGGGGGCTACACCTTC
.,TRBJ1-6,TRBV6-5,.,CATGQGKNSPLHF,TGTGCCACCGGCCAGGGGAAAAATTCACCCCTCCACTTT
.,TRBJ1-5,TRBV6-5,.,CASSQPGGNQPQHF,TGTGCCAGCAGTCAGCCGGGGGGCAATCAGCCCCAGCATTTT
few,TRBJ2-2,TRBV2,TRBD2,CASSEAATPGLADTGELFF,TGTGCCAGCAGTGAAGCGGCCACCCCGGGACTAGCGGACACCGGGGAGCTGTTTTTT
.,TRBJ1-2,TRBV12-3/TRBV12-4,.,CASSLMYPYGYTF,TGTGCCAGCAGTTTAATGTATCCTTATGGCTACACCTTC
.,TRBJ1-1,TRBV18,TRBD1,CASSPERGRLVTEAFF,TGTGCCAGCTCACCAGAAAGGGGGCGGTTAGTCACTGAAGCTTTCTTT
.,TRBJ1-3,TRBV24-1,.,CATNDRLSGNTIYF,TGTGCCACCAACGACAGACTCTCTGGAAACACCATATATTTT
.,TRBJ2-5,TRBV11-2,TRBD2,CASSLGWAGDETQYF,TGTGCCAGCAGCTTGGGCTGGGCGGGAGACGAGACCCAGTACTTC
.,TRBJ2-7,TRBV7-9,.,CASSADGDLLFNEQYF,TGTGCCAGCAGCGCAGACGGGGACTTGCTATTTAACGAGCAGTACTTC
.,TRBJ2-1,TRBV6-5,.,CASSWGDYNEQFF,TGTGCCAGCAGTTGGGGAGACTACAATGAGCAGTTCTTC
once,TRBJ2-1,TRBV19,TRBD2,CASSNRLSGVNEQFF,TGTGCCAGTAGTAACCGTCTTAGCGGGGTAAATGAGCAGTTCTTC
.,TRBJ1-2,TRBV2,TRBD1,CASKDRENYGYTF,TGTGCCAGCAAGGACAGGGAGAACTATGGCTACACCTTC
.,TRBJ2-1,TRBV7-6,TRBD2,CASSPGTSAYNEQFF,TGTGCCAGCAGCCCAGGGACTAGCGCTTACAATGAGCAGTTCTTC